This T cell receptor (beta chain) comes out of a study of blood T cell repertoires in COVID-19. The ends lost 7 bases at V and 5 bases at J; junction bases unmatched: 5. The CDR3 covers 13 residues. Produced via immunoSEQ multiplex PCR; TCRdb's table is partial and in-frame only. Counted here are 150,000 to 200,000 clones, 76% occurring once; the ten biggest clones make up roughly a sixth. Participants came from fewer than 25 US areas, aged roughly 18 to 100 years. Sequencing was done on a sample of PBMCs or T cells enriched from blood (not recorded which). This rearrangement joins TRBV12-3 or TRBV12-4 to TRBJ1-1, with 9 bases fitting TRBD1. The receptor comes from a woman aged 45-65 years with acute COVID-19. CDR3 amino acids: CASTLQGATEAFF. In DNA form, the CDR3 reads TGTGCCAGCACACTACAGGGGGCAACTGAAGCTTTCTTT.